One and the same sample provided the 9 T cell receptor beta chains below, sequenced in a study of metastatic and nonmetastatic thyroid tumors. Treatment of any kind had been given to no patient before thyroid surgery. Via MiXCR, TCRdb re-called the PCR reads. The table includes tens of thousands of clones, about 25% detected once. Sequenced: blood. The receptors here all came from a male donor with papillary thyroid cancer or a benign thyroid nodule (not recorded which). Some clones in this sample may be carry-over from other donors' samples.

The V gene is TRBV2, the J gene TRBJ1-2, with D perhaps TRBD1 (5 bases). Germline V gene data show CDR1 as SNHLY and CDR2 as FYNNEI. The CDR3 loop spans 16 amino acids. The CDR3 DNA follows: TGTGTCAGTCGCCCGGGACTGCGGGTTTATTACTATGGCTACACCTTC. This encodes CVSRPGLRVYYYGYTF.

This clone occurred many times. For the CDR3, the DNA is TGTGCCAGCTCACCCGGGACAAACACTGAAGCTTTCTTT. This encodes CASSPGTNTEAFF. The chain uses TRBV18 and TRBJ1-1; TRBD1 might be the D (6 bases). V was trimmed by 3 bases and J by 2 bases, leaving 7 bases between them. Germline CDR1 is KGHSH and CDR2 is LQKENI. This CDR3 is 13 amino acids long. The whole variable domain, remainder taken from reference TRBV18 and TRBJ1-1, is NAGVMQNPRHLVRRRGQEARLRCSPMKGHSHVYWYRQLPEEGLKFMVYLQKENIIDESGMPKERFSAEFPKEGPSILRIQQVVRGDSAAYFCASSPGTNTEAFFGQGTRLTVV.

The rearrangement joins TRBV6-2 or TRBV6-3 to TRBJ1-2; 7 nucleotides align to TRBD1. Germline trimming cut 2 bases from V and 8 bases from J; bases unmatched to any gene: 17. The CDR3 is made up of 17 amino acids. Germline CDR1 reads MNHEY; CDR2 reads SVGEGT. The CDR3 DNA sequence: TGTGCCAGCAGTTACCTTAACCCACAGGGGACTGGACTCGGCTACACCTTC. Translated, it gives CASSYLNPQGTGLGYTF.

A few counts support this clone. The V and J genes are TRBV28 and TRBJ2-2; D might be TRBD1 or TRBD2, each matching 5 bases. Trimming left V 3 bases short and J 9 bases short, with 14 bases between. This CDR3 spans 14 amino acids. CDR1 MDHEN and CDR2 SYDVKM come from the germline V gene. CDR3 sequence: CASSFGARGWELFF. The CDR3 nucleotides are TGTGCCAGCAGTTTTGGAGCACGGGGCTGGGAGCTGTTTTTT.

This clone was recorded many times. The chain combines TRBV6-1 with TRBJ2-7; TRBD2 matches 13 bases. The germline V gene encodes CDR1 MNHNS and CDR2 SASEGT. The CDR3 consists of 18 residues. V was pared by 2 bases and J by 7 bases, with 14 bases of the junction left unmatched. In DNA, the CDR3 is TGTGCCAGCAGTGAATCGGGACTAGCGGGACCTCCCTACTATGAGCAGTACTTC. It specifies CASSESGLAGPPYYEQYF.

The sample holds a few counts of this clone. The chain couples TRBV28 to TRBJ2-7, with D unresolved. The CDR3 is 13 residues long. V gave up 6 bases and J gave up 2 bases, with 11 bases separating them. Germline lookup yields CDR1 MDHEN and CDR2 SYDVKM. The CDR3 DNA is TGTGCCAGCAGCCTAACTTCCCCCTACGAGCAGTACTTC. Residues: CASSLTSPYEQYF.

This clone was counted at least ten times. The CDR3 coding sequence is TGTGCCAGCAGTGGGGGGGGGGCGGAACAGCCCCAGCATTTT. Protein product: CASSGGGAEQPQHF. V gene TRBV6-4 combines with J gene TRBJ1-5; TRBD1 is a possible D gene (6 bases). Germline V CDR1 and CDR2: MRHNA, SNTAGT. The CDR3 consists of 14 residues. V lost 4 bases to trimming and J lost 7 bases, with 14 bases between them.

The chain couples TRBV6-2 or TRBV6-3 to TRBJ2-7, with 10 nucleotides matching TRBD2. V lost 6 bases to trimming and J lost 0 bases; unmatched junction nucleotides: 11. The CDR3 extends over 17 amino acids. Germline loops: CDR1 MNHEY, CDR2 SVGEGT. The CDR3 loop reads CASSPWGLATTSYEQYF. The CDR3 DNA reads as TGTGCCAGCAGCCCCTGGGGACTAGCGACGACCTCCTACGAGCAGTACTTC.

J is TRBJ2-7 and V is TRBV29-1, with D hard to call. Germline CDR1 is SQVTM and CDR2 is ANQGSEA. The CDR3 has 12 residues. V lost 6 bases and J lost 2, with 11 bases in between. DNA of the CDR3: TGCAGCGTGGCCAGGACCCCCTACGAGCAGTACTTC. Amino acid sequence: CSVARTPYEQYF.